This entry lists 4 T cell receptor beta chains sequenced from one sample in a study of response to subunit inactivated influenza vaccine. TCRdb re-called the RT-PCR reads with MiXCR, one entry per CDR3 protein. The profile shows hundreds of thousands of distinct CDR3 sequences, roughly 13% of them singletons. Here the sequenced sample was PBMCs from blood, taken approximately 15 days before vaccination. The source of these receptors is a man aged 45-65 years who received an inactivated influenza vaccine.

This clonotype was observed a handful of times. V and J are TRBV10-3 and TRBJ2-1, with D possibly matching TRBD1 (5 bases). V was shortened by 2 bases and J by 7 bases, with 9 bases between the two germline ends. The germline V gene encodes CDR1 ENHRY and CDR2 SYGVKD. This CDR3 spans 13 amino acids. Written as DNA, the CDR3 is TGTGCCATCAGTGAGGGACATCCAAATGAGCAGTTCTTC. Amino acid sequence: CAISEGHPNEQFF.

This clonotype was observed at least ten times. The chain employs TRBV2 and TRBJ1-5; possibly TRBD1 for D (5 bases). V was clipped by 6 bases and J by 4 bases, with 16 bases between them. This CDR3 region has 15 residues. Germline CDR1 SNHLY, CDR2 FYNNEI. CDR3 amino acids: CASRGDAIGNQPQHF. CDR3 bases: TGTGCCAGCAGAGGGGACGCTATAGGAAATCAGCCCCAGCATTTT.

The sample holds a few counts of this clonotype. V and J are TRBV5-1 and TRBJ1-4, with TRBD1 as a possible D gene (5 bases). The CDR3 covers 15 residues. V shed 0 bases and J shed 7 bases, with 13 bases lying between them. Germline lookup yields CDR1 SGHRS and CDR2 YFSETQ. In DNA form, the CDR3 reads TGCGCCAGCAGCTTGGTGGTCGGGGCGGGTGAAAAACTGTTTTTT. It encodes CASSLVVGAGEKLFF. Using reference TRBV5-1 and TRBJ1-4 for the parts outside the CDR3, the full variable domain is KAGVTQTPRYLIKTRGQQVTLSCSPISGHRSVSWYQQTPGQGLQFLFEYFSETQRNKGNFPGRFSGRQFSNSRSEMNVSTLELGDSALYLCASSLVVGAGEKLFFGSGTQLSVL.

This clonotype turned up a few times. The V and J genes are TRBV20-1 and TRBJ1-6; D not resolved. Trimming took off 0 bases at V and 7 bases at J, with 10 bases between the two ends. The CDR3 is 14 residues long. Germline V gene lookup returns CDR1 DFQATT and CDR2 SNEGSKA (reference sequence). CDR3 in DNA: TGCAGTGCTAGAGATCTGGGGATGAATTCACCCCTCCACTTT. Translation gives CSARDLGMNSPLHF.